Shown below are 26 T cell receptor beta chains from a single sample sequenced in a study of cytomegalovirus exposure and HLA in healthy donors. Use of 60 Vbeta and 13 Jbeta primers characterized the PCR. This table comes from immunoSEQ multiplex PCR, and its TCRdb copy is limited to in-frame clones, with some not included. The sample records under 200,000 clones, more than 9.5% being singletons. Sample: PBMCs. Receptors originate from a man aged 50-60 years in good health and CMV-seropositive.

This clone was detected a few times. V is TRBV5-1 and J is TRBJ1-1, with D possibly being TRBD1 (5 bases). V lost 0 bases to trimming and J lost 8 bases, with 14 bases between them. The CDR3 is made up of 14 amino acids. The germline CDR1 and CDR2 sequences are SGHRS and YFSETQ. CDR3 DNA sequence: TGCGCCAGCAGCTTGGCCGTCGGCCGGGGGGAAGCTTTCTTT. Its protein product is CASSLAVGRGEAFF.

V and J are TRBV10-2 and TRBJ1-1, with 7 bases matching TRBD1. The CDR3 totals 13 residues. The germline CDR1 and CDR2 sequences are WSHSY and SAAADI. Losses at the gene ends were 8 bases for V and 3 bases for J; bases not matched to a gene: 6. CDR3 bases: TGCGCCAGCGGAGTAGGGGGCCACACTGAAGCTTTCTTT. The encoded protein is CASGVGGHTEAFF.

The chain recombines TRBV7-2 with TRBJ2-7, with D tentatively TRBD2 (5 bases). The CDR3 length is 14 residues. CDR1 is SGHTA and CDR2 is FQGNSA in the germline V gene. V was clipped by 5 bases and J by 2 bases, with 13 bases between them. CDR3 in amino acids: CASSLRRAPYEQYF. The CDR3, as DNA: TGTGCCAGCAGCCTACGGCGGGCACCCTACGAGCAGTACTTC.

CDR3 DNA sequence: TGTGCCAGTAGTATACCCGGACAGGGGGCGCCGGGGGCCAACGTCCTGACTTTC. Its protein is CASSIPGQGAPGANVLTF. The V gene is TRBV19, the J gene TRBJ2-6, with TRBD1 matching 11 bases. This CDR3 contains 18 residues. Trimming took 2 bases from V and 4 from J; bases not matched to a gene: 7. Germline V gene lookup returns CDR1 LNHDA and CDR2 SQIVND (reference sequence). Full variable domain (rest looked up from reference TRBV19 and TRBJ2-6): DGGITQSPKYLFRKEGQNVTLSCEQNLNHDAMYWYRQDPGQGLRLIYYSQIVNDFQKGDIAEGYSVSREKKESFPLTVTSAQKNPTAFYLCASSIPGQGAPGANVLTFGAGSRLTVL.

The chain carries TRBV4-1 and TRBJ1-6, with D unclear. The germline CDR1 and CDR2 sequences are MGHRA and YSYEKL. This CDR3 has 15 residues. V lost 0 bases, J lost 7 bases, and 10 bases lay in between. This CDR3 reads CASSQENWENSPLHF. The DNA of the CDR3 is TGCGCCAGCAGCCAAGAAAACTGGGAGAATTCACCCCTCCACTTT.

The chain links TRBV9 to TRBJ1-1; 7 bases match TRBD1. The germline gives CDR1 SGDLS, CDR2 YYNGEE. This CDR3 has 15 amino acids. V shed 4 bases, J shed 3 bases, and the junction held 9 bases outside the gene matches. The CDR3, as DNA: TGTGCCAGCAGCCCTGCGACAGGGTGGGACACTGAAGCTTTCTTT. Amino acids: CASSPATGWDTEAFF. Full variable domain (remainder filled in from reference TRBV9 and TRBJ1-1): DSGVTQTPKHLITATGQRVTLRCSPRSGDLSVYWYQQSLDQGLQFLIQYYNGEERAKGNILERFSAQQFPDLHSELNLSSLELGDSALYFCASSPATGWDTEAFFGQGTRLTVV.

This clone was seen only a few times. The rearrangement uses TRBV7-8 and TRBJ1-1, with 7 bases lining up with TRBD1. CDR3 length: 14 residues. The V gene's germline CDR1 is SGHVS and CDR2 FQNEAQ. Trimming cost V 3 bases and J 4 bases; bases outside gene matches: 5. The CDR3 spells CASSLKGAITEAFF. Written as DNA, the CDR3 is TGTGCCAGCAGCTTGAAGGGGGCTATCACTGAAGCTTTCTTT.

The chain couples TRBV5-4 to TRBJ1-6, with a weak D call TRBD1 (5 bases). The CDR3 has 16 amino acids. Trimming stripped 0 bases from V and 0 bases from J, with 7 bases between. The germline CDR1 and CDR2 sequences are SGHNT and YYREEE (reference sequence). The CDR3 coding sequence is TGTGCCAGCAGCTTGGGCGGGGGCTCCTATAATTCACCCCTCCACTTT. It is translated as CASSLGGGSYNSPLHF.

The rearrangement joins TRBV6-5 to TRBJ1-2, with 7 bases fitting TRBD1. Germline V gives CDR1 MNHEY, CDR2 SVGAGI. Losses at the gene ends were 6 bases for V and 0 bases for J; bases not matched to a gene: 4. This CDR3 has 14 amino acids. The CDR3 region is CASRGGQSNYGYTF. For the CDR3, the DNA is TGTGCCAGCAGGGGGGGACAGTCTAACTATGGCTACACCTTC.

The CDR3 DNA sequence: TGTGCCAGCAGTCGGGGACAGGTGACTTACGAGCAGTACTTC. Translated: CASSRGQVTYEQYF. This chain connects TRBV6-5 to TRBJ2-7; 8 bases map to TRBD1. The trim removed 5 bases at V and 4 bases at J, leaving 7 bases unmatched. The CDR3 is 14 residues long. The V gene's germline CDR1 is MNHEY and CDR2 SVGAGI.

This clone turned up a few times. The chain carries TRBV5-1 and TRBJ1-4; a possible D gene is TRBD1 (6 bases). The CDR3 is made up of 16 amino acids. V was pared by 0 bases and J by 8 bases, with 17 bases between. Germline V gives CDR1 SGHRS, CDR2 YFSETQ. CDR3 DNA: TGCGCCAGCAGCTTGGTGTTGGGCAGGGGTGGAGAAAAACTGTTTTTT. Protein product: CASSLVLGRGGEKLFF.

This clone was seen a handful of times. The V and J genes are TRBV7-8 and TRBJ1-2; D not resolved. Germline V lookup: CDR1 SGHVS, CDR2 FQNEAQ. V lost 1 base and J lost 0, with 9 bases in between. The length of the CDR3 is 15 residues. The CDR3 loop reads CASSLERRTNYGYTF. As DNA, the CDR3 is TGTGCCAGCAGCTTAGAACGGAGAACTAACTATGGCTACACCTTC.

The chain combines TRBV10-3 with TRBJ2-3, with TRBD1 matching 8 bases. The CDR3 covers 15 residues. Germline CDR1 and CDR2: ENHRY and SYGVKD. The CDR3 DNA follows: TGTGCTATCCTTGACAGGGGAAGGGGCACAGATACGCAGTATTTT. This codes for CAILDRGRGTDTQYF.

This clone appeared a few times. The J gene is TRBJ2-7, the V gene TRBV2, with 9 bases lining up with TRBD1. There are 14 residues in the CDR3. V was clipped by 7 bases and J by 2 bases; unmatched bases: 6. Per the germline V gene, CDR1 is SNHLY and CDR2 is FYNNEI. The chain's CDR3 is CASKLTGGTYEQYF. The CDR3 nucleotides read TGTGCCAGCAAATTGACAGGGGGAACCTACGAGCAGTACTTC.

The sample holds a few counts of this clone. This sequence joins TRBV6-1 and TRBJ2-1; D possibly corresponds to TRBD2 (7 bases). The CDR3 covers 12 residues. Germline lookup yields CDR1 MNHNS and CDR2 SASEGT. Trimming cost V 11 bases and J 10 bases, with 18 bases left between them. The CDR3, as DNA: TGTGCCGGGAGGGGGGGGCTAAGGGAGCAGTTCTTC. It translates to CAGRGGLREQFF.

V gene TRBV2 combines with J gene TRBJ1-1; D may be TRBD1 (6 bases). The CDR3 length is 13 residues. Germline V gene lookup returns CDR1 SNHLY and CDR2 FYNNEI. Trimming took off 7 bases at V and 1 base at J, with 10 bases between the two ends. CDR3 coding DNA: TGTGCCAGCAAGGACAGAGCGAACACTGAAGCTTTCTTT. It translates to CASKDRANTEAFF. The full variable domain, completed using reference TRBV2 and TRBJ1-1, is EPEVTQTPSHQVTQMGQEVILRCVPISNHLYFYWYRQILGQKVEFLVSFYNNEISEKSEIFDDQFSVERPDGSNFTLKIRSTKLEDSAMYFCASKDRANTEAFFGQGTRLTVV.

This clone was seen a handful of times. V gene TRBV2 combines with J gene TRBJ1-4; tentative D call: TRBD1 (5 bases). CDR3 size: 14 residues. Germline V gene lookup returns CDR1 SNHLY and CDR2 FYNNEI. Trimming took off 7 bases at V and 10 bases at J, with 19 bases between the two ends. DNA of the CDR3: TGTGCCAGCAACATAGGCGTAGGAGGGGCAAAACTGTTTTTT. This codes for CASNIGVGGAKLFF.

The genes are TRBV2 and TRBJ2-5; TRBD2 matches at 7 bases. Germline values: CDR1 SNHLY, CDR2 FYNNEI. V lost 10 bases, J lost 3 bases, and 5 bases stayed unmatched. CDR3 length: 12 residues. CDR3 in DNA: TGTGCCACCCGGGGGAGGGAAGAGACCCAGTACTTC. Protein sequence: CATRGREETQYF.

V and J are TRBV7-6 and TRBJ2-5, with a possible D match to TRBD1 (5 bases). The germline V gene has CDR1 SGHVS and CDR2 FNYEAQ. This CDR3 is built from 13 residues. The ends were cut back, 5 bases at V and 4 bases at J, with 11 bases in the middle. CDR3 residues: CASSPGMGETQYF. CDR3 nucleotides: TGTGCCAGCAGCCCAGGGATGGGAGAGACCCAGTACTTC.

This clone was picked up a small number of times. The gene calls are TRBV11-3 and TRBJ2-5; TRBD1 matches at 10 bases. V lost 5 bases to trimming and J lost 4 bases; unmatched junction nucleotides: 10. Germline-derived CDR1 and CDR2 are SGHNT and YENEEA. The CDR3 spans 16 residues. The CDR3 loop reads CASSPRQGAGIETQYF. In nucleotides, the CDR3 is TGTGCCAGCAGCCCACGACAGGGGGCAGGGATAGAGACCCAGTACTTC.

This clone came up a few times. This chain links TRBV4-2 with TRBJ1-4; 8 bases match TRBD1. Germline values: CDR1 LGHNA, CDR2 YNFKEQ. The CDR3 covers 17 residues. V was clipped by 1 base and J by 4 bases; unmatched bases: 8. This CDR3 is CASSQAPRGQGNEKLFF. CDR3 nucleotides: TGTGCCAGCAGCCAAGCACCCAGGGGGCAGGGTAATGAAAAACTGTTTTTT.

The chain recombines TRBV5-8 with TRBJ1-2; 8 bases align to TRBD1. The trim removed 0 bases at V and 0 bases at J, leaving 4 bases unmatched. The CDR3 extends over 16 amino acids. Per the germline V gene, CDR1 is SGHTS and CDR2 is YDEGEE. The CDR3 loop reads CASSLGGQATNYGYTF. In nucleotides, the CDR3 is TGTGCCAGCAGCTTGGGGGGACAGGCCACTAACTATGGCTACACCTTC.

This clone was detected only a few times. This chain uses TRBV14 with TRBJ1-6; D uncertain. Trimming shortened V by 1 base and J by 4 bases, and 8 bases separated the two germline ends. This CDR3 is 15 amino acids long. The germline V gene has CDR1 SGHDN and CDR2 FVKESK. In DNA form, the CDR3 reads TGTGCCAGCAGCCAAGGAACGGGATATAATTCACCCCTCCACTTT. Translating gives CASSQGTGYNSPLHF.

This clone appeared a few times. The rearrangement joins TRBV6-6 to TRBJ1-1; 12 nucleotides align to TRBD1. With V trimmed by 6 bases and J by 5 bases, 7 bases remained unmatched. The CDR3 is made up of 15 amino acids. The germline V gene has CDR1 MNHNY and CDR2 SVGAGI (reference sequence). CDR3 nucleotides: TGTGCCAGCAGCCCTGGGGACAGGGGGCGAACTGAAGCTTTCTTT. Encoded protein: CASSPGDRGRTEAFF.

This sequence joins TRBV4-1 and TRBJ1-1; 7 positions agree with TRBD1. Germline CDR1 reads MGHRA; CDR2 reads YSYEKL. The CDR3 has 18 residues. V shed 1 base and J 1 base; nucleotides not matched to a gene: 12. The CDR3, as DNA: TGCGCCAGCAGCCAAGTCGCTGGGACAGTTACTAAGAACACTGAAGCTTTCTTT. It specifies CASSQVAGTVTKNTEAFF.

The rearrangement uses TRBV6-4 and TRBJ2-1, with 13 positions matching TRBD2. The junction had 9 bases not matched to a gene; V was cut back by 6 bases and J by 10 bases. CDR1 and CDR2 from the germline V gene are MRHNA and SNTAGT. CDR3 length equals 15 residues. This CDR3 is CASRRTSGGGGEQFF. CDR3 nucleotides: TGTGCCAGCAGGCGGACTAGCGGGGGCGGGGGGGAGCAGTTCTTC.